This T cell receptor beta chain originates from a study of control samples from healthy donors and cancer patients (TCRdb year 2020). Regarding this clone: Its antigen is still unknown. No much larger clone is present one base from it, and per-base qualities are unavailable.

Library method: the immunoSEQ multiplex PCR assay. Sourced from immuneACCESS, this table was stored by TCRdb with only in-frame sequences that have V and J called. A share of the clones is absent; for the studies checked, an unresolved V gene accounts for under half, and the remainder has no known explanation. This sample is represented by some 82,000 clones; over 75% of them were singletons. The ten largest clonotypes hold roughly 20% of the sample. Sequenced: blood. The source of this sequence is a man in his forties or fifties in good health.

The CDR3 protein: CASSPSGAKLETQYF. The nucleotides are TGTGCCAGCAGCCCCTCAGGGGCCAAGCTTGAGACCCAGTACTTC. Here the chain combines TRBV11-3 and TRBJ2-5; a tentative D call is TRBD1 (6 bases match). The junction shows trimming of 5 bases on V and 5 bases on J, plus 18 bases between the germline ends. The CDR1 and CDR2 encoded by the germline V gene are SGHNT and YENEEA. The CDR3, cysteine through phenylalanine, is 15 amino acids long. The only DNA kept is the CDR3, 45 bases in frame from the first base.